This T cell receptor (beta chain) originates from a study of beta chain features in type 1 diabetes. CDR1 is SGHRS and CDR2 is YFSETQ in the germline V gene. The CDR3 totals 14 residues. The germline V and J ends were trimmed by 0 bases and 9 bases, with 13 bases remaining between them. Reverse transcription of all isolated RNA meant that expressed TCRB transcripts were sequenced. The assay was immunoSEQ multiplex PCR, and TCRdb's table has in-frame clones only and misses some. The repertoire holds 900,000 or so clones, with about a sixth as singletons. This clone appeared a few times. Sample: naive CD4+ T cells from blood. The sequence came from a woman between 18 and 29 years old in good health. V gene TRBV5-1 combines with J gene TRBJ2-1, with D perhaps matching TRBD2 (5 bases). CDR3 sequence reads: CASSLETKFFEQFF. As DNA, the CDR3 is TGCGCCAGCAGCTTGGAGACTAAGTTTTTTGAGCAGTTCTTC.